This T cell receptor beta chain emerged from a study of technical replicates of blood from a few donors. Profiled with immunoSEQ multiplex PCR; TCRdb holds only in-frame clones, not every one. Of about 54,000 clones listed, around 95% are singletons. The TCR originated in a human donor in good health. Material for sequencing was T cells isolated from PBMCs.

This chain's CDR3 is CASSPLAAASGNTIYF. CDR3 DNA: TGTGCCAGCTCACCACTTGCAGCGGCCTCTGGAAACACCATATATTTT. This rearrangement joins TRBV18 to TRBJ1-3; unclear D gene. CDR1 is KGHSH, CDR2 LQKENI, per germline. Trimming took 1 base from V and 0 from J, leaving 10 bases between them. CDR3 size: 16 residues.